Detailed here is one T cell receptor (beta chain). One junction end disagrees with the germline gene, perhaps due to a read error. The data derive from a study of regulatory T cells in long-lasting Graves disease. Study information: The study enrolled newly diagnosed Graves' patients on antithyroid drugs under 3 months.

CDR3-region Arm-PCR and iRepertoire HTBI primers produced the TCR beta libraries. A single record per CDR3 protein comes from TCRdb applying MiXCR to the multiplex PCR reads. The sample lists approximately 360,000 distinct CDR3 sequences, 12% occurring once. The time point: newly diagnosed GD, antithyroid drugs for less than 3 months. Isolated PBMC RNA provided the starting material for the TCR library. With EDTA tubes as the receptacles, approximately 10 milliliters of peripheral blood were drawn. This CDR3 spans 12 amino acids. Germline V gene data show CDR1 as MNHEY and CDR2 as SMNVEV (reference sequence). These same records also appear under a second study, on T cells in Graves' hyperthyroidism and ophthalmopathy. As that study records: Most clonotypes that expanded in the thyroid above 0.001 also showed up in blood.

The V and J genes are TRBV27 and TRBJ2-3; D is unclear. Sequencing used peripheral blood mononuclear cells (PBMCs), obtained at new diagnosis, from a patient treated with antithyroid drugs. The clonotype was recovered from a woman aged 18-29 years with Graves disease. This CDR3 is CASRSPTSVTFF. The CDR3, as DNA: TGTGCCAGCAGATCTCCAACTTCGGTTACATTTTTT.